This T cell receptor beta chain was retrieved from a study of post-analysis software for immune sequencing data. Broader study findings: Roughly 5 TRBV segments (TRBV5-6, TRBV5-1 and TRBV20-1 among them) occurred more frequently in patients than in controls.

V lost 5 bases, J lost 1 base, and 14 bases lay in between. Germline V gene lookup returns CDR1 MNHEY and CDR2 SMNVEV (reference sequence). This CDR3 comprises 15 residues. TCR beta libraries were prepared from cDNA with unique molecular identifiers. One entry per CDR3 protein, called by TCRdb with MiXCR from the PCR reads. The sample holds about 760,000 distinct CDR3 sequences, 25% to 30% seen once. This clonotype was detected a few times. Its specificity is not known. This receptor was identified in a girl aged 10-17 years with multiple sclerosis. This chain links TRBV27 with TRBJ1-1; no clear D. The specimen sequenced was blood. CDR3 DNA: TGTGCCAGCAGTCCCTTGAGTGGCAGGAACACTGAAGCTTTCTTT. Protein: CASSPLSGRNTEAFF.